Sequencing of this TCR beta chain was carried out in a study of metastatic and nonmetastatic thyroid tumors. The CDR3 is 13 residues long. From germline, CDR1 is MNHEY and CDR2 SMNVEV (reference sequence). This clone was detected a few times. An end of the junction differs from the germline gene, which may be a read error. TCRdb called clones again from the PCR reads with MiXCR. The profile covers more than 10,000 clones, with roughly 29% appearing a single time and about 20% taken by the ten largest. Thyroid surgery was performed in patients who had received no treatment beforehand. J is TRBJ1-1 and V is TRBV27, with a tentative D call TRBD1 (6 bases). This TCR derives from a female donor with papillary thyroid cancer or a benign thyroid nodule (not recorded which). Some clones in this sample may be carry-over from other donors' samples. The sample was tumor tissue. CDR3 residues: CPSSLEGDTEAFF. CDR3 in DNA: TGTCCCAGCAGTCTGGAGGGGGACACTGAAGCTTTCTTT.